The 23 T cell receptor beta chains listed next were all sequenced from one sample in a study of graft-versus-host responses after intestinal transplantation. Only in-frame clones appear in the TCRdb table, and some are missing; sequencing was by immunoSEQ multiplex PCR. The sample consists of approximately 22,000 clones, around 44% of them appearing once. The material was alloreactive CD4+ T cells from a mixed lymphocyte reaction culture, obtained before intestinal transplant. Stated subset: CFSE-low proliferating T cells sorted from approximately 6-day pre-transplant mixed lymphocyte reaction (GvH or HvG direction). These receptors were obtained from a human patient who received an intestinal transplant.

V is TRBV9 and J is TRBJ2-1, with D possibly being TRBD1 (6 bases). Deletions cut 4 bases from V and 0 bases from J, with 14 bases between. Per germline, CDR1 SGDLS and CDR2 YYNGEE. This CDR3 is built from 16 residues. For the CDR3, the DNA is TGTGCCAGCAGCCGGTATGGGGGCCTCTCCTACAATGAGCAGTTCTTC. This translates into CASSRYGGLSYNEQFF. The whole variable domain, filled in from reference TRBV9 and TRBJ2-1, reads DSGVTQTPKHLITATGQRVTLRCSPRSGDLSVYWYQQSLDQGLQFLIQYYNGEERAKGNILERFSAQQFPDLHSELNLSSLELGDSALYFCASSRYGGLSYNEQFFGPGTRLTVL.

V usage is TRBV4-2 and J usage is TRBJ2-1; D might be TRBD2 (7 bases). Germline values: CDR1 LGHNA, CDR2 YNFKEQ. The CDR3 runs to 16 residues. Trimming removed 3 bases at V and 0 bases at J, with 12 bases between. CDR3: CASSHEGGGSYNEQFF. CDR3 DNA sequence: TGTGCCAGCAGCCATGAGGGGGGGGGCTCCTACAATGAGCAGTTCTTC.

The chain employs TRBV6-4 and TRBJ2-2, with 7 bases identical to TRBD1. In germline, CDR1 is MRHNA, CDR2 SNTAGT. The CDR3 is 14 residues long. V was pared by 5 bases and J by 5 bases, with 5 bases of the junction left unmatched. Here the CDR3 reads CASSTGTATGELFF. In DNA, the CDR3 is TGTGCCAGCAGTACCGGGACAGCTACCGGGGAGCTGTTTTTT.

This rearrangement joins TRBV6-5 to TRBJ1-2, with unresolved D. Per the germline V gene, CDR1 is MNHEY and CDR2 is SVGAGI. This CDR3 has 15 residues. Between the trimmed V and J ends, which lost 0 bases and 4 bases, there was a span of 12 bases. This CDR3 reads CASSYSRLLGYGYTF. The CDR3 DNA reads as TGTGCCAGCAGTTACTCGCGGTTATTGGGCTATGGCTACACCTTC.

The rearrangement links TRBV2 to TRBJ1-1; 11 bases agree with TRBD1. Germline V gene lookup returns CDR1 SNHLY and CDR2 FYNNEI. This CDR3 is built from 15 residues. J lost 8 bases, V lost 6 bases, and 11 bases had no gene match. The CDR3 coding sequence is TGTGCCAGCAGATTCGGACAGGGGGCTCTTTTCGAAGCTTTCTTT. It specifies CASRFGQGALFEAFF. The complete variable domain, with remaining parts taken from reference TRBV2 and TRBJ1-1, reads EPEVTQTPSHQVTQMGQEVILRCVPISNHLYFYWYRQILGQKVEFLVSFYNNEISEKSEIFDDQFSVERPDGSNFTLKIRSTKLEDSAMYFCASRFGQGALFEAFFGQGTRLTVV.

The J gene is TRBJ2-3, the V gene TRBV18; maybe TRBD1 (5 bases). Germline V CDR1 and CDR2: KGHSH, LQKENI. The CDR3 spans 15 residues. The V end lost 1 base, the J end lost 1 base, and 9 bases lay between the germline ends. The CDR3, as DNA: TGTGCCAGCTCACCACAATTGACAGGCACAGATACGCAGTATTTT. It encodes CASSPQLTGTDTQYF. Complete variable domain (other parts from reference TRBV18 and TRBJ2-3): NAGVMQNPRHLVRRRGQEARLRCSPMKGHSHVYWYRQLPEEGLKFMVYLQKENIIDESGMPKERFSAEFPKEGPSILRIQQVVRGDSAAYFCASSPQLTGTDTQYFGPGTRLTVL.

The rearrangement links TRBV6-1 to TRBJ2-4; a weak D match, TRBD2 (6 bases). Trimming left V 4 bases short and J 0 bases short, with 16 bases between. Germline V gene sequence: CDR1 MNHNS, CDR2 SASEGT. This CDR3 is 17 amino acids long. Here the CDR3 reads CASSALLGGLAKNIQYF. In DNA, the CDR3 is TGTGCCAGCAGTGCATTACTGGGAGGCCTAGCCAAAAACATTCAGTACTTC.

The V call is TRBV18, the J call TRBJ1-1, with 8 bases that match TRBD1. The CDR3 spans 17 residues. The junction had 11 bases not matched to a gene; V was cut back by 4 bases and J by 1 base. The germline gives CDR1 KGHSH, CDR2 LQKENI. CDR3 sequence: CASSQSTGGGWNTEAFF. DNA of the CDR3: TGTGCCAGCTCACAATCCACAGGGGGTGGGTGGAACACTGAAGCTTTCTTT.

This clone occurred a few times. DNA for the CDR3: TGTGCCAGCAGCATCCTTGGACAGGGCATCAATCAGCCCCAGCATTTT. It specifies CASSILGQGINQPQHF. The J gene is TRBJ1-5, the V gene TRBV7-8; the match to TRBD1 covers 8 bases. The V segment lost 5 bases and the J segment 3 bases; nucleotides outside the gene matches: 9. The germline V gene has CDR1 SGHVS and CDR2 FQNEAQ. The CDR3 totals 16 residues.

The chain recombines TRBV5-1 with TRBJ1-3, with 7 bases aligning to TRBD1. V was clipped by 0 bases and J by 10 bases; unmatched bases: 7. This CDR3 contains 14 residues. CDR1 SGHRS and CDR2 YFSETQ come from the germline V gene. CDR3 nucleotide sequence: TGCGCCAGCAGCTTGGGTACTACAGGGGAAACCATATATTTT. This translates into CASSLGTTGETIYF.

This rearrangement joins TRBV18 to TRBJ1-1; 8 nucleotides align to TRBD1. The V gene end was trimmed by 4 bases and the J gene end by 5 bases; junction bases not matched to a gene: 6. The germline CDR1 and CDR2 sequences are KGHSH and LQKENI. The CDR3 is made up of 14 amino acids. The CDR3: CASSLGQGGTEAFF. As DNA, the CDR3 is TGTGCCAGCTCACTAGGACAGGGCGGTACTGAAGCTTTCTTT.

The rearrangement links TRBV7-2 to TRBJ2-7; D is possibly TRBD1 (6 bases). The CDR3 runs to 15 residues. Trimming removed 2 bases at V and 0 bases at J, with 11 bases between. In germline, CDR1 is SGHTA, CDR2 FQGNSA. The CDR3 here is CASSLLRGSSYEQYF. CDR3 nucleotides: TGTGCCAGCAGCTTATTAAGGGGGAGCTCCTACGAGCAGTACTTC.

This clone was counted between two and nine times. The rearrangement links TRBV6-5 to TRBJ2-1; tentatively, D is TRBD2 (5 bases). The CDR3 consists of 14 residues. CDR1 and CDR2 from the germline V gene are MNHEY and SVGAGI. Trimming stripped 7 bases from V and 1 base from J, with 11 bases between. CDR3 protein: CASKSGSSYNEQFF. The DNA of the CDR3 is TGTGCCAGCAAGAGCGGATCTTCCTACAATGAGCAGTTCTTC.

J is TRBJ2-3 and V is TRBV5-1; 11 bases match TRBD1. V lost 4 bases to trimming and J lost 7 bases; unmatched junction nucleotides: 11. The CDR3 has 16 residues. Germline CDR1 reads SGHRS; CDR2 reads YFSETQ. The CDR3 protein is CASSPPWTGGSNTQYF. The CDR3 nucleotides read TGCGCCAGCAGCCCTCCTTGGACAGGGGGCTCGAATACGCAGTATTTT.

The rearrangement joins TRBV27 to TRBJ2-1, with D unclear. V was shortened by 2 bases and J by 3 bases, with 23 bases between the two germline ends. CDR3 length: 19 amino acids. Germline V gene lookup returns CDR1 MNHEY and CDR2 SMNVEV (reference sequence). The CDR3 spells CASSLGPPAGFTVYNEQFF. DNA of the CDR3: TGTGCCAGCAGTTTAGGCCCCCCGGCAGGCTTCACCGTCTACAATGAGCAGTTCTTC.

The genes are TRBV10-3 and TRBJ2-5, with D tentatively TRBD2 (7 bases). The V gene lost 3 bases and the J gene lost 5 bases, with 13 bases spanning the gap. CDR3 length: 14 residues. Looked up from germline, CDR1 is ENHRY and CDR2 is SYGVKD. CDR3 DNA sequence: TGTGCCATCAGTGACTGGGGGGGGCAGGAGACCCAGTACTTC. It translates to CAISDWGGQETQYF.

V usage is TRBV7-9 and J usage is TRBJ2-2; D perhaps matches TRBD2 (5 bases). CDR1 is SEHNR, CDR2 FQNEAQ, per germline (reference sequence). The CDR3 sequence is 13 residues long. V dropped 3 bases and J dropped 8 bases, with 10 bases sitting between them. The CDR3 sequence is CASSLAGTGELFF. The CDR3 coding sequence is TGTGCCAGCAGCTTGGCGGGTACGGGGGAGCTGTTTTTT.

The rearrangement uses TRBV12-1 and TRBJ1-5. TRBV12-1 is reported as a pseudogene. The CDR3 is 16 residues long. CDR3 residues: CASSYRGGDTNQPQHF. The CDR3 bases are TGTGCCAGCAGCTATCGGGGGGGAGACACCAATCAGCCCCAGCATTTT.

The CDR3 DNA sequence: TGTGCCAGCAGCTTACAGGGGGCTCAGCCCCAGCATTTT. Protein product: CASSLQGAQPQHF. The chain joins TRBV7-8 to TRBJ1-5; TRBD1 matches at 8 bases. Trimming took 2 bases from V and 6 from J; bases not matched to a gene: 0. Germline CDR1 reads SGHVS; CDR2 reads FQNEAQ. The CDR3 runs 13 residues.

This clone has more than one count but fewer than ten. The V call is TRBV5-1, the J call TRBJ2-7; 10 positions match TRBD2. The germline V gene encodes CDR1 SGHRS and CDR2 YFSETQ. With V trimmed by 4 bases and J by 3 bases, 7 bases remained unmatched. The CDR3 runs to 15 residues. CDR3 sequence (DNA): TGCGCCAGCAGCCGGAGCGGGGGGGCCGTCTACGAGCAGTACTTC. Its translation: CASSRSGGAVYEQYF.

This clone was counted between two and nine times. The genes are TRBV2 and TRBJ1-5; D might be TRBD1 (5 bases). The CDR3 is made up of 12 amino acids. Trimming took off 4 bases at V and 11 bases at J, with 12 bases between the two ends. Germline V lookup: CDR1 SNHLY, CDR2 FYNNEI. CDR3 nucleotide sequence: TGTGCCAGCAGTGCACAGGCTTCGACCCAGCATTTT. It translates to CASSAQASTQHF.

The chain couples TRBV5-1 to TRBJ2-2; 7 bases match TRBD2. This CDR3 region has 14 residues. J gave up 10 bases and V 2 bases, and 8 bases lay outside the gene matches. Germline CDR1 is SGHRS and CDR2 is YFSETQ. The DNA of the CDR3 is TGCGCCAGCAGCTTTTCGGGGGAGGGAGAGGAGCTGTTTTTT. Amino acid sequence: CASSFSGEGEELFF.

A few counts support this clone. The V and J genes are TRBV5-1 and TRBJ2-1; 8 nucleotides align to TRBD1. Looked up from germline, CDR1 is SGHRS and CDR2 is YFSETQ. The trim removed 4 bases at V and 9 bases at J, leaving 18 bases unmatched. This CDR3 contains 17 residues. The CDR3 DNA sequence: TGCGCCAGCAGCCTCGTGGTGACAGGGGTCGGTTCGAGTGAGCAGTTCTTC. This gives the protein CASSLVVTGVGSSEQFF.